The source of this T cell receptor (beta chain) is a study of T cells in Graves' hyperthyroidism and ophthalmopathy. General observations from the study: Most clonotypes expanded in the thyroid (above 0.001) were also present in blood. Progression to ophthalmopathy was predicted a median of roughly 6.8 months early.

This clonotype has a count of ten or more. Its specificity is not known. RNA transcripts gave rise to amplified TCR beta CDR3 regions. HTBI primers were the set used in a first-round RT-PCR of the TCR CDR3. Using its own MiXCR run on the multiplex PCR reads, TCRdb lists one record per CDR3 protein. The data show almost 600,000 distinct CDR3 sequences, with 35% to 55% seen just once and more than 7.5% held by the top ten. V was pared by 6 bases and J by 12 bases, with 17 bases between. The CDR3 is 12 residues long. Germline loops: CDR1 ENHRY, CDR2 SYGVKD. The chain joins TRBV10-3 to TRBJ1-1; D call uncertain. Sequences were obtained from peripheral blood or thyroid tissue (not recorded which). This clonotype was sampled from a woman aged 18-29 years with Graves' hyperthyroidism. As DNA, the CDR3 is TGTGCCATCAGAGACTCTGTCGGGGTTTCTTTCTTT. It encodes CAIRDSVGVSFF.